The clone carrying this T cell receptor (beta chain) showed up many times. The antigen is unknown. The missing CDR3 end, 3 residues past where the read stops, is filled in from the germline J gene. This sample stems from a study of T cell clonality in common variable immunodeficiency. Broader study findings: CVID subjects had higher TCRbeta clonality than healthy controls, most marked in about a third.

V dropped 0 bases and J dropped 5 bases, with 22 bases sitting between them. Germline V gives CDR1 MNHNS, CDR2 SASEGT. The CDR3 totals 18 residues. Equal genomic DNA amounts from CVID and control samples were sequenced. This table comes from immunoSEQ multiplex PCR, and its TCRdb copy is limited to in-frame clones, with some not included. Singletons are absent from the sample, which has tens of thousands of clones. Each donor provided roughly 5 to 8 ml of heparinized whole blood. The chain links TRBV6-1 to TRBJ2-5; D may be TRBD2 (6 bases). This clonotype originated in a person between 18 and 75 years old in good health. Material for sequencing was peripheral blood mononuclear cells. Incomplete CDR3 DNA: TGTGCCAGCAGTGAAGCGCCCCTTTTGTCACGGGGGAGGGAGACC. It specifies CASSEAPLLSRGRET. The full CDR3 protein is CASSEAPLLSRGRETQYF.